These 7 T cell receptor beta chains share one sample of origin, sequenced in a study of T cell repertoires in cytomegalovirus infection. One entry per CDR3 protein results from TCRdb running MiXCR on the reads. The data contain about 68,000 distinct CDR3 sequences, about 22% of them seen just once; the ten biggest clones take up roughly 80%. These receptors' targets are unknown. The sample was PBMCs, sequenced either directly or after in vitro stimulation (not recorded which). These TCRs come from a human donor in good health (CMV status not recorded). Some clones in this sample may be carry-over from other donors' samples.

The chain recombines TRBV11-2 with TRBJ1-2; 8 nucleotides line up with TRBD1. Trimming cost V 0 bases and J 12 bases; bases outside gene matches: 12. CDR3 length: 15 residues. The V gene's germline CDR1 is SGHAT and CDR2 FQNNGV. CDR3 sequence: CASSLDLPGTGGHTF. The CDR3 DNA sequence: TGTGCCAGCAGCTTAGATCTTCCAGGGACAGGAGGCCACACCTTC.

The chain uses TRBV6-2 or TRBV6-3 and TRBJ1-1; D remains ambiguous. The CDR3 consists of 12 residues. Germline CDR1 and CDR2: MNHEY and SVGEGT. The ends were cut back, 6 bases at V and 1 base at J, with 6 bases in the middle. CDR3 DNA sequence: TGTGCCAGCAGGCAGGAGAACACTGAAGCTTTCTTT. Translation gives CASRQENTEAFF.

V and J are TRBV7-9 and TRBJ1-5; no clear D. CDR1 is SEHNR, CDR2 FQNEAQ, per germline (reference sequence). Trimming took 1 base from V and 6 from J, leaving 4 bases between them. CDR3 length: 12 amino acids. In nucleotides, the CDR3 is TGTGCCAGCAGCTTAGGAACTCAGCCCCAGCATTTT. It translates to CASSLGTQPQHF.

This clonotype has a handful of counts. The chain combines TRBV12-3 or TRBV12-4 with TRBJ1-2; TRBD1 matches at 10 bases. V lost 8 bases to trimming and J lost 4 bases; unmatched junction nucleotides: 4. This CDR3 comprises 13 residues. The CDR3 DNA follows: TGTGCCAGCTGGGACAGGGGCCGCTATGGCTACACCTTC. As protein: CASWDRGRYGYTF.

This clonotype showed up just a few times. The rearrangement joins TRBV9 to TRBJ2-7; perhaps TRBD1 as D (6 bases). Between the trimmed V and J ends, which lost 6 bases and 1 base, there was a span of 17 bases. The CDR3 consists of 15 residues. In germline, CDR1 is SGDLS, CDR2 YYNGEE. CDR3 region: CASTPGTRVSYEQYV. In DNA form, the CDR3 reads TGTGCCAGCACCCCAGGGACAAGGGTATCCTACGAGCAGTACGTC.

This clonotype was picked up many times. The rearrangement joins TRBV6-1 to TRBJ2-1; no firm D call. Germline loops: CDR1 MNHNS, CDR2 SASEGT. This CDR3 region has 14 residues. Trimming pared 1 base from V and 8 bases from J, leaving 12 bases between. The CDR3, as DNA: TGTGCCAGCAGTGAAGAAAAGGGTATCTATGAGCAGTTCTTC. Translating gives CASSEEKGIYEQFF.

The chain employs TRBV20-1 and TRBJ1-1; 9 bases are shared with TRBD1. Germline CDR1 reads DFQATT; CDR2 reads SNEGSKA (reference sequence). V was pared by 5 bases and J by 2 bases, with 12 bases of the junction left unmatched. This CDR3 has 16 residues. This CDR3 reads CSALGPRTGDNTEAFF. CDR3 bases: TGCAGTGCTTTAGGACCGAGGACAGGGGACAACACTGAAGCTTTCTTT.